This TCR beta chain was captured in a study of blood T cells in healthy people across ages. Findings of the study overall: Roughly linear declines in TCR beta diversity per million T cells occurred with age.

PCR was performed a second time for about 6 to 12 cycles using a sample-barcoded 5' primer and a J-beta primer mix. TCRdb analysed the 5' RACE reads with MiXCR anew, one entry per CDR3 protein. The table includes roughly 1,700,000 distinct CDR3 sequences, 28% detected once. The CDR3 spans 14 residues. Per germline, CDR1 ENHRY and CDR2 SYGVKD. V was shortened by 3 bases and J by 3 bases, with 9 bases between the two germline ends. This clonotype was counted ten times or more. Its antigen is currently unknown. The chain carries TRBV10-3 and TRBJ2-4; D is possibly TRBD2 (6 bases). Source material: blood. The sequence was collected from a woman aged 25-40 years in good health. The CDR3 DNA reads TGTGCCATCAGTGAAATGGAGGGCAAAAACATTCAGTACTTC. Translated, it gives CAISEMEGKNIQYF.